This T cell receptor (beta chain) was observed in a study of T cells expressing NK-cell markers. About the study: One of the eight sequenced donors was seronegative, whereas the other seven were HCMV-seropositive. Overall study results and limits: Dominant NKG2C+ clonotypes made up roughly 1.0-7.0% of CD8+ T cells in a handful of donors. Uncertainty persisted over the HCMV specificity of expanded NKG2C+ T cell clones.

CDR1 and CDR2 from the germline V gene are MNHEY and SVGEGT. The CDR3 length is 16 residues. As the method of synthesis, 5'RACE template switching with UMIs yielded TCR beta cDNA. TCRdb reprocessed the 5' RACE reads, keeping one entry per CDR3 protein, no DNA. This table holds about 260,000 distinct CDR3 sequences. Details on this clonotype: Its antigen remains unidentified.

This clonotype was obtained from a woman between 18 and 70 years old in good health. Sequencing used blood T cells: a sorted CD56 or NKG2C T cell subset, CD4+ or CD8+ T cells, or bulk PBMC T cells (not recorded which). The chain recombines TRBV6-2 or TRBV6-3 with TRBJ2-3; the D call from TCRdb, TRBD1, cannot be confirmed without DNA. CDR3 residues: CASSRPTVTSTDTQYF.